The TCR beta chain described here comes from a study of cytomegalovirus exposure and HLA in healthy donors. Study-wide findings and caveats: There were 150 or so TCR beta chains listed as cytomegalovirus-associated.

V lost 4 bases and J lost 0; bases outside the gene matches: 2. CDR3 length equals 15 residues. CDR1 MDHEN and CDR2 SYDVKM come from the germline V gene. The approximately 130-subject validation cohort, separate from the approximately 670-subject first cohort, included the donors. The table came from immunoSEQ multiplex PCR; TCRdb's copy has only in-frame clones and leaves some out. The repertoire consists of some 260,000 clones, with 87% occurring once and the leading ten covering around 12%. This clone was seen once. The antigen is not known. This chain joins TRBV28 and TRBJ2-1; TRBD2 agrees at 8 bases. Input material: PBMCs. This sequence was found in a man aged 18-30 years in good health and CMV-seropositive. The CDR3 sequence: CASSWGTSSYNEQFF. CDR3 nucleotides: TGTGCCAGCAGTTGGGGGACTAGCTCCTACAATGAGCAGTTCTTC.